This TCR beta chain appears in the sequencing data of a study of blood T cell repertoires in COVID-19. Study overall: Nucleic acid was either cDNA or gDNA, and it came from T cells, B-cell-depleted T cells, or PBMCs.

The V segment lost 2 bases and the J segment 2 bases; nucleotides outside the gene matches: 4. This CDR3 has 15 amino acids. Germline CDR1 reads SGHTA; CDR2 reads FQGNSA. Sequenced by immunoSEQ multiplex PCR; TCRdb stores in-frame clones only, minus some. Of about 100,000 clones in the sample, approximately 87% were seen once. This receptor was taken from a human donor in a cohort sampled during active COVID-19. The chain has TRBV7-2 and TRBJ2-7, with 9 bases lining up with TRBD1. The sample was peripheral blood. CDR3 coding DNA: TGTGCCAGCAGCTTATCGGGACAGGGCACCTACGAGCAGTACTTC. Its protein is CASSLSGQGTYEQYF.